Listed below are T cell receptor beta chains from one sample, sequenced in a study of CD8+ T cells in alopecia areata. Produced via immunoSEQ multiplex PCR; TCRdb's table is partial and in-frame only. The sample has some 82,000 clones, about 53% seen once. The sample consisted of NKG2D-high CD8+ T cells sorted from blood. The receptors shown here come from a human donor with alopecia areata. Both conserved end residues are part of each CDR3. The D gene is left open where the match is weak. Expanded clones are given a class, and other clones once, few, many or no size at all.

v_call	d_call	clone_size	j_call	cdr3_aa	cdr3_nt
TRBV2	TRBD2	-	TRBJ2-7	CAIFSGKGYEQYF	TGTGCCATCTTTAGCGGGAAAGGGTACGAGCAGTACTTC
TRBV11-2	TRBD2	-	TRBJ2-5	CASSLGVAGVETQYF	TGTGCCAGCAGCTTAGGAGTAGCGGGAGTCGAGACCCAGTACTTC
TRBV6-6	-	-	TRBJ2-7	CASKASRQYF	TGTGCCAGCAAGGCTAGTCGGCAGTACTTC
TRBV19	TRBD2	few	TRBJ2-3	CASSLTGGTASDTQYF	TGTGCCAGTAGTCTAACCGGGGGGACTGCTTCTGATACGCAGTATTTT
TRBV29-1	-	few	TRBJ1-2	CSVLFGTSYGYTF	TGCAGCGTTCTTTTCGGGACGTCCTATGGCTACACCTTC
TRBV11-2	-	-	TRBJ1-1	CASSLDPGAEAFF	TGTGCCAGCAGCTTAGATCCCGGGGCTGAAGCTTTCTTT
TRBV29-1	TRBD1	-	TRBJ1-2	CSVQGARGYTF	TGCAGCGTACAGGGGGCGCGGGGCTACACCTTC
TRBV2	-	-	TRBJ2-3	CASSEINPDTQYF	TGTGCCAGCAGTGAGATCAATCCAGATACGCAGTATTTT
TRBV4-1	-	-	TRBJ1-5	CASSQVGDQPQHF	TGCGCCAGCAGCCAAGTGGGGGATCAGCCCCAGCATTTT
TRBV7-6	-	-	TRBJ2-7	CASSLAVSGSSHEQYF	TGTGCCAGCAGCTTAGCGGTGAGCGGGTCCTCCCACGAGCAGTACTTC
TRBV19	-	few	TRBJ1-6	CASGASVSLHF	TGTGCCAGTGGGGCCAGCGTGAGCCTCCACTTT
TRBV23-1	TRBD2	-	TRBJ2-2	CASSHYDWGGGTGELFF	TGCGCCAGCAGTCATTATGACTGGGGCGGGGGTACCGGGGAGCTGTTTTTT
TRBV5-1	-	once	TRBJ1-1	CASSFALNTEAFF	TGCGCCAGCAGCTTTGCTCTGAACACTGAAGCTTTCTTT
TRBV28	-	-	TRBJ2-7	CASSHNQGFEQYF	TGTGCCAGCAGCCATAATCAGGGGTTCGAGCAGTACTTC
TRBV30	-	-	TRBJ1-1	CAWSVDSAEAFF	TGTGCCTGGAGTGTAGACAGCGCCGAAGCTTTCTTT
TRBV27	TRBD1	-	TRBJ2-7	CASGDREVYEQYF	TGTGCCAGCGGGGACAGGGAGGTCTACGAGCAGTACTTC
TRBV7-3	-	-	TRBJ2-2	CASSLGGNTGELFF	TGTGCCAGCAGCTTAGGGGGAAACACCGGGGAGCTGTTTTTT
TRBV9	TRBD2	-	TRBJ2-1	CASSALGGADGNEQFF	TGTGCCAGCAGCGCCCTCGGGGGGGCGGATGGGAATGAGCAGTTCTTC
TRBV29-1	TRBD2	-	TRBJ2-1	CSVEDGLAEYNEQFF	TGCAGCGTTGAAGACGGACTAGCGGAATACAATGAGCAGTTCTTC
TRBV14	-	few	TRBJ2-7	CASSHSRYEQYF	TGTGCCAGCAGCCATTCCCGCTACGAGCAGTACTTC
TRBV28	TRBD1	-	TRBJ2-7	CASSSSKDRGYPEQYF	TGTGCCAGCAGTTCCTCCAAGGACAGGGGATACCCCGAGCAGTACTTC
TRBV27	-	-	TRBJ1-5	CAKRGKSNQPQHF	TGTGCCAAAAGGGGAAAGAGCAATCAGCCCCAGCATTTT
TRBV27	-	few	TRBJ2-2	CASSFSGGELFF	TGTGCCAGCAGTTTTTCTGGCGGGGAGCTGTTTTTT
TRBV6-6	-	-	TRBJ2-1	CASRGESYNEQFF	TGTGCCAGCAGGGGAGAATCCTACAATGAGCAGTTCTTC
TRBV4-1	-	-	TRBJ2-3	CASSQDLSTDTQYF	TGCGCCAGCAGCCAAGATCTCAGCACAGATACGCAGTATTTT